The source of this T cell receptor (beta chain) is a study of blood T cell repertoires in COVID-19. Study context: From T cells, B-cell-depleted T cells, or PBMCs came the material, which was cDNA or gDNA.

As handled by the study authors: Reference gene primers were amplified, and this amplification served to estimate nucleated cell counts. Clones were sequenced by immunoSEQ multiplex PCR, and TCRdb holds only the in-frame ones, with some missing. That table gives V, J and clone size, and the DNA gave D and trimming. The sample records 60,000 or so clones, about 89% being singletons. This receptor was obtained from a man between 60 and 70 years old with acute or convalescent COVID-19. Sequenced material: peripheral blood.

CDR3 region: CASSIPAQYGYTF. CDR3 in DNA: TGTGCCAGCAGTATCCCGGCACAGTATGGCTACACCTTC. The chain carries TRBV6-6 and TRBJ1-2; D uncertain. CDR1 is MNHNY and CDR2 is SVGAGI in the germline V gene (reference sequence). This CDR3 spans 13 amino acids. Trimming shortened V by 5 bases and J by 5 bases, and 12 bases separated the two germline ends.